This T cell receptor beta chain was identified during a study of T cell responses to AZD1222 COVID-19 vaccine. Overall study results and limits: Two AZD1222 doses significantly raised spike-specific TCR breadth and depth over controls. Per reports, nearly half of all spike-specific TCRs target regions that are unmutated in variants.

Turning to this clone: Its antigen is still unknown.

Germline-derived CDR1 and CDR2 are KGHSH and LQKENI. Deletions cut 3 bases from V and 5 bases from J, with 8 bases between. The CDR3 extends over 13 amino acids. Clones were sequenced by immunoSEQ multiplex PCR, and TCRdb holds only the in-frame ones, with some missing. The sample lists about 190,000 clones, 85% to 95% occurring once. The J gene is TRBJ2-1, the V gene TRBV18; no clear D. The receptor's source is an adult in good health. Sample: peripheral blood, taken on day 0 of AZD1222 vaccination. CDR3 DNA: TGTGCCAGCTCACCGTCGTCCGACAATGAGCAGTTCTTC. Protein product: CASSPSSDNEQFF.